This T cell receptor beta chain was documented in a study of T cells in Graves' hyperthyroidism and ophthalmopathy. Points from the study as a whole: A median around 6.8 months before onset, the model predicted ophthalmopathy.

This clonotype has ten or more counts. Its cognate antigen is unknown. CDR1 LGHDT and CDR2 YNNKEL come from the germline V gene (reference sequence). With 0 bases removed from V and 2 bases from J, the gap between germline ends came to 11 bases. This CDR3 is built from 15 residues. RNA transcripts gave rise to amplified TCR beta CDR3 regions. First-round RT-PCR with HTBI primers amplified the TCR CDR3 region. In TCRdb, the multiplex PCR reads were re-called with MiXCR into one record per CDR3 protein. This sample has about 270,000 distinct CDR3 sequences, with around 20% found just once. This TCR was recovered from a man younger than 40 with Graves' ophthalmopathy. The sequenced sample consisted of blood. This chain links TRBV3-1 with TRBJ2-7, with a possible D match to TRBD2 (6 bases). The CDR3 DNA sequence: TGTGCCAGCAGCCAAGATCGCGGAGGGGCCTACGAGCAGTACTTC. Protein: CASSQDRGGAYEQYF.